This is a list of T cell receptor beta chains from one sample in a study of blood T cell repertoires in COVID-19. The protocol was immunoSEQ multiplex PCR, while the TCRdb copy is restricted to in-frame clones and leaves out a portion. This table has 250,000 to 300,000 clones, about 86% appearing once. Sample: PBMCs or T cells enriched from blood (not recorded which). These receptors originate from a man younger than 45 with acute COVID-19. CDR3s include the opening cysteine and the closing phenylalanine or tryptophan. The D gene is left open where the match is weak. Size values are once, few and many counts, or a class for expanded clones, and some rows have none.

v_gene	abundance	j_gene	d_gene	CDR3nt	CDR3aa
TRBV5-1	-	TRBJ2-1	TRBD1	TGTGCCAGCAGCTATACCGGGACAGGGGCTTGGAATGAGCAGTTCTTC	CASSYTGTGAWNEQFF
TRBV19	-	TRBJ2-2	TRBD1	TGTGCCAGTACCCCTAGCAGGGGGCGGAACGGGGAGCTGTTTTTT	CASTPSRGRNGELFF
TRBV7-8	-	TRBJ2-1	TRBD2	TGTGCCAGCAGCTTAGCCGCGGGAGTCTTGGGAAATGAGCAGTTCTTC	CASSLAAGVLGNEQFF
TRBV25-1	-	TRBJ1-4	TRBD1	TGTGCCAGCAGCCGGACAGGGGGGGATGAAAAACTGTTTTTT	CASSRTGGDEKLFF
TRBV11-3	-	TRBJ2-3	-	TGTGCCAGCAGCTTGCGCTCAGATACGCAGTATTTT	CASSLRSDTQYF
TRBV13	-	TRBJ1-6	-	TGTGCCAGCAGCTTGGCTCAGGGTTTCAGGTCCTATAATTCACCCCTCCACTTT	CASSLAQGFRSYNSPLHF
TRBV27	-	TRBJ1-2	-	TGTGCCAGCAGTTTACGGGGAAACTATGGCTACACCTTC	CASSLRGNYGYTF
TRBV11-3	-	TRBJ1-1	TRBD1	TGTGCCAGCAGCTTAGGACAGGGGGGGATGAACACTGAAGCTTTCTTT	CASSLGQGGMNTEAFF
TRBV5-1	-	TRBJ1-5	TRBD1	TGCGCCAGCAAACCGACAGGGGATAGCAATCAGCCCCAGCATTTT	CASKPTGDSNQPQHF
TRBV19	-	TRBJ1-5	-	TGTGCCAGTAGTATAGACCTTGATCAGCCCCAGCATTTT	CASSIDLDQPQHF
TRBV7-6	-	TRBJ2-3	TRBD2	TGTGCCAGCAGCCGTAGCGGGAGGGCCTTTGGCACAGATACGCAGTATTTT	CASSRSGRAFGTDTQYF
TRBV9	-	TRBJ2-2	TRBD2	TGTGCCAGCTCCTTAGCGGGAGTTAACACCGGGGAGCTGTTTTTT	CASSLAGVNTGELFF
TRBV10-2	-	TRBJ1-4	TRBD1	TGCGCCAGCAGTGGGGGACAGGGGGGACAACTGTTTTTT	CASSGGQGGQLFF
TRBV4-2	few	TRBJ2-5	TRBD2	TGTGCCAGCAGCCCATGGACTAGCGGGAGCAGGAAGACCCAGTACTTC	CASSPWTSGSRKTQYF
TRBV10-3	-	TRBJ1-1	-	TGTGCCATCAGCGGGGTGAACACTGAAGCTTTCTTT	CAISGVNTEAFF
TRBV7-8	-	TRBJ2-5	-	TGTGCCAGCAGCTTAGTCCTAAAACAAGAGACCCAGTACTTC	CASSLVLKQETQYF
TRBV5-1	-	TRBJ2-1	TRBD1	TGCGCCAGCAGCTTGGGGACAGGGGTGGGTGAGCAGTTCTTC	CASSLGTGVGEQFF
TRBV28	-	TRBJ2-3	TRBD2	TGTGCCAGCAGTTCCCCTGGGCGGGGGGGTTTTGGGCAGTATTTT	CASSSPGRGGFGQYF
TRBV28	-	TRBJ1-4	TRBD1	TGTGCCAGCAGTTCCACAGGGGGCGAAAGGGAAAAACTGTTTTTT	CASSSTGGEREKLFF
TRBV7-6	-	TRBJ2-3	-	TGTGCCAGCAGCTCCCAATTAGATACGCAGTATTTT	CASSSQLDTQYF
TRBV19	-	TRBJ2-5	TRBD2	TGTGCCAGTAGTATTGCGGGTGGGGGGGAAGAGACCCAGTACTTC	CASSIAGGGEETQYF
TRBV18	-	TRBJ2-2	-	TGTGCCAGCTCACCCGACAGAACGAACACCGGGGAGCTGTTTTTT	CASSPDRTNTGELFF
TRBV25-1	-	TRBJ1-1	-	TGTGCCAGCAGTGAATTTGAGGAAGCTTTCTTT	CASSEFEEAFF
TRBV11-2	-	TRBJ2-3	TRBD2	TGTGCCAGCAGCCAAGGACTAGCGGGGGCTAGCACAGATACGCAGTATTTT	CASSQGLAGASTDTQYF
TRBV6-4	-	TRBJ2-3	-	TGTGCCAGCAGCCTAGTTCCGCGGGCAGATACGCAGTATTTT	CASSLVPRADTQYF
TRBV9	-	TRBJ1-1	-	TGTGCCAGCAGCGTAGAACTTATGAACACTGAAGCTTTCTTT	CASSVELMNTEAFF
TRBV28	-	TRBJ1-1	TRBD1	TGTGCCAGCAGTTTGGGACAGGACGGGTCTGAAGCTTTCTTT	CASSLGQDGSEAFF
TRBV24-1	once	TRBJ1-2	-	TGTGCCACCAGTGATGAGGGGACACCGAACTATGGCTACACCTTC	CATSDEGTPNYGYTF
TRBV7-2	-	TRBJ2-5	-	TGTGCCAGCAGAAGCGCCGAACGGACCCAGTACTTC	CASRSAERTQYF
TRBV14	-	TRBJ2-3	-	TGTGCCAGCAGCCAATTTGGGGAGACAGATACGCAGTATTTT	CASSQFGETDTQYF
TRBV25-1	-	TRBJ2-5	TRBD2	TGTGCCAGCAGCCCAGGCGGGGGGGACGGGACCCAGTACTTC	CASSPGGGDGTQYF
TRBV5-1	once	TRBJ1-4	TRBD1	TGCGCCAGCAGCTTGGTGAGACAGGGGGGAGTTGAGAAACTGTTTTTT	CASSLVRQGGVEKLFF
TRBV19	-	TRBJ1-5	-	TGTGCCAGTACCCCTAGCCATAGCAATCAGCCCCAGCATTTT	CASTPSHSNQPQHF
TRBV4-2	many	TRBJ1-5	TRBD1	TGTGCCAGCAGCCAAGAACAGGGGCATAGCAATCAGCCCCAGCATTTT	CASSQEQGHSNQPQHF
TRBV5-1	-	TRBJ2-5	TRBD1	TGCGCCAGCAGCTCGGGACAGCAAGAGACCCAGTACTTC	CASSSGQQETQYF
TRBV6-2/TRBV6-3	-	TRBJ2-2	-	TGTGCCAGCAGTTACGGGGGGACAGCGACCGGGGAGCTGTTTTTT	CASSYGGTATGELFF
TRBV12-3/TRBV12-4	few	TRBJ1-1	-	TGTGCCAGCACTGGCGGGAACACTGAAGCTTTCTTT	CASTGGNTEAFF
TRBV6-5	-	TRBJ1-6	-	TGTGCCAGCATCATACCGGACAGTGGATCACCCCTCCACTTT	CASIIPDSGSPLHF
TRBV19	-	TRBJ1-5	-	TGTGCCAGTAGTATCGGTAATAGCAATCAGCCCCAGCATTTT	CASSIGNSNQPQHF
TRBV27	-	TRBJ1-2	TRBD1	TGTGCCAGCAGTTTCACAGGGGGCGCGGATGGCTACACCTTC	CASSFTGGADGYTF
TRBV5-4	-	TRBJ2-3	TRBD1	TGTGCCAGCAGAAGGACAGGGGGCGCGACAGATACGCAGTATTTT	CASRRTGGATDTQYF
TRBV7-6	-	TRBJ2-5	TRBD2	TGTGCCAGCAGCTTAACCGCGGGAGGGGAGACCCAGTACTTC	CASSLTAGGETQYF
TRBV4-1	-	TRBJ1-1	TRBD1	TGCGCCAGCAGCCTGACGACAGGGAGGTACACTGAAGCTTTCTTT	CASSLTTGRYTEAFF
TRBV2	-	TRBJ1-5	TRBD1	TGTGCCAGCAGTGGAACTTACCGACAGGGGACGAAGCCCCAGCATTTT	CASSGTYRQGTKPQHF
TRBV24-1	-	TRBJ2-5	TRBD2	TGTGCCACCAGTGATCCTTACTCGGGGCTAGCGGGGGTTGAGACCCAGTACTTC	CATSDPYSGLAGVETQYF
TRBV5-4	-	TRBJ2-1	TRBD2	TGTGCCAGCAGCTTGGAGAAGCGGGGGTGGGGCAATGAGCAGTTCTTC	CASSLEKRGWGNEQFF
TRBV2	once	TRBJ1-5	-	TGTGCCAGCAGTCCTGGGGGCAGTGCCCAGCCCCAGCATTTT	CASSPGGSAQPQHF
TRBV20-1	-	TRBJ2-1	TRBD2	TGCAGTGCTACGGGAGGGCCTGAGCAGTTCTTC	CSATGGPEQFF
TRBV19	-	TRBJ2-2	TRBD2	TGTGCCAGTAGTAACCGACTAGCGGGAGGGAAACAGATGAACACCGGGGAGCTGTTTTTT	CASSNRLAGGKQMNTGELFF
TRBV29-1	-	TRBJ1-2	-	TGCAGCGTTGAGGACAAAGGATATGGCTACACCTTC	CSVEDKGYGYTF